The 9 T cell receptor beta chains below were found in one sample sequenced in a study of CD8+ T cells in alopecia areata. Extraction and reverse transcription of RNA yielded cDNA as the sequencing template. The repertoire was sequenced with immunoSEQ multiplex PCR; TCRdb's copy has only in-frame clones and lacks some. The sample records more than 90,000 clones, 58% being singletons. Treatment denoted: oral pan-JAK inhibitor, 5-10 mg twice daily. Material: CD8+ T cells sorted from blood, obtained at week 4, from a patient treated with tofacitinib. The receptors come from a human donor with alopecia areata.

The gene calls are TRBV29-1 and TRBJ1-2, with D perhaps TRBD1 (5 bases). V dropped 7 bases and J dropped 5 bases, with 14 bases sitting between them. The CDR3 consists of 12 residues. Germline-derived CDR1 and CDR2 are SQVTM and ANQGSEA. In nucleotides, the CDR3 is TGCAGCGGCCGGGACCGCCCGTATGGCTACACCTTC. Amino acids: CSGRDRPYGYTF.

The gene calls are TRBV29-1 and TRBJ2-3, with D unresolved. In germline, CDR1 is SQVTM, CDR2 ANQGSEA. This CDR3 is built from 13 residues. The V end was cut by 0 bases, the J end by 6 bases, with 10 bases between. CDR3 region: CSVEDLLRDTQYF. The CDR3 nucleotides read TGCAGCGTTGAAGATCTCCTTCGGGATACGCAGTATTTT.

V gene TRBV7-9 combines with J gene TRBJ2-7; possibly TRBD1 for D (6 bases). The CDR3 is 14 residues long. Germline lookup yields CDR1 SEHNR and CDR2 FQNEAQ (reference sequence). Trimming cost V 5 bases and J 6 bases, with 17 bases left between them. CDR3 coding DNA: TGTGCCAGCAGCCCCGGGACACCAGGGATCGAGCAGTACTTC. Translated: CASSPGTPGIEQYF.

The V and J genes are TRBV29-1 and TRBJ2-1; TRBD1 might be the D (5 bases). CDR3 length: 14 amino acids. Germline CDR1 and CDR2: SQVTM and ANQGSEA. V gave up 6 bases and J gave up 3 bases, with 15 bases separating them. The CDR3 coding sequence is TGCAGCGTGATAGGGGTTGTGGGCTACAATGAGCAGTTCTTC. Translating it yields CSVIGVVGYNEQFF.

This chain links TRBV2 with TRBJ2-1; D unresolved. Between the trimmed V and J ends, which lost 0 bases and 3 bases, there was a span of 3 bases. In germline, CDR1 is SNHLY, CDR2 FYNNEI. The CDR3 is 13 amino acids. The CDR3 loop reads CASSEASYNEQFF. The DNA for the CDR3 is TGTGCCAGCAGTGAAGCCAGCTACAATGAGCAGTTCTTC.

The chain combines TRBV29-1 with TRBJ1-1, with 8 nucleotides matching TRBD1. This CDR3 has 12 amino acids. Unmatched junction bases numbered 0, after V lost 2 bases and J lost 4 bases. Germline V lookup: CDR1 SQVTM, CDR2 ANQGSEA. The CDR3, as DNA: TGCAGCGTTGAAACAGGGGGCACTGAAGCTTTCTTT. Its protein is CSVETGGTEAFF.

The chain links TRBV27 to TRBJ1-1; D is possibly TRBD1 (5 bases). The CDR3 contains 13 residues. The germline V and J ends were trimmed by 4 bases and 3 bases, with 9 bases remaining between them. Germline CDR1 and CDR2: MNHEY and SMNVEV (reference sequence). CDR3 amino acids: CASSWEGHTEAFF. CDR3 DNA: TGTGCCAGCAGTTGGGAGGGACACACTGAAGCTTTCTTT.

This chain links TRBV4-1 with TRBJ2-1, with TRBD2 matching over 8 bases. CDR1 is MGHRA, CDR2 YSYEKL, per germline. The CDR3 totals 15 residues. The V segment lost 4 bases and the J segment 5 bases; nucleotides outside the gene matches: 7. CDR3 DNA: TGCGCCAGCAGCCCGACTGAGACTAGCGACAATGAGCAGTTCTTC. Translating gives CASSPTETSDNEQFF.

The rearrangement uses TRBV27 and TRBJ2-1; TRBD1 or TRBD2 may be the D gene (6 bases each). This CDR3 is built from 15 residues. Germline V gives CDR1 MNHEY, CDR2 SMNVEV (reference sequence). V shed 0 bases and J shed 6 bases, with 12 bases lying between them. The CDR3 is CASSLSGGLSNEQFF. The CDR3 bases are TGTGCCAGCAGTTTATCGGGGGGCCTCTCCAATGAGCAGTTCTTC.